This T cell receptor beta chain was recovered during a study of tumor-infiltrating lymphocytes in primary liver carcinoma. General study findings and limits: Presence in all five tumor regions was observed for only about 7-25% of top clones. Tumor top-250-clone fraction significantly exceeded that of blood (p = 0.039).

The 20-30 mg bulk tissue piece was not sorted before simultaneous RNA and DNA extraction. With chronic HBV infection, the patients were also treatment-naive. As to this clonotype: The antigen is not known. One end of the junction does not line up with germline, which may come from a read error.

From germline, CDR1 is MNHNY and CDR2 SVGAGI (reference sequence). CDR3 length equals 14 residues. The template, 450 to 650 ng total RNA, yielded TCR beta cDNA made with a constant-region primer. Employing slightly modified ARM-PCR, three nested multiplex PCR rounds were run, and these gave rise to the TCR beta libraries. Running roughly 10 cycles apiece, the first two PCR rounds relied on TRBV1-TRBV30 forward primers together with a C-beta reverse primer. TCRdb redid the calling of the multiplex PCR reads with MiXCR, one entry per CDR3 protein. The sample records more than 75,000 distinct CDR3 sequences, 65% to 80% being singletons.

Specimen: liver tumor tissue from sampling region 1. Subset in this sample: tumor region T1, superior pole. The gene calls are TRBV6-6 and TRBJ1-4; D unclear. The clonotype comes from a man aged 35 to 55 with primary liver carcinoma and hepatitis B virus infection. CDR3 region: CASTFSEGIEKLFF. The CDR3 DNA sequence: TGTGCAAGCACCTTTTCAGAGGGAATTGAAAAACTGTTTTTT.